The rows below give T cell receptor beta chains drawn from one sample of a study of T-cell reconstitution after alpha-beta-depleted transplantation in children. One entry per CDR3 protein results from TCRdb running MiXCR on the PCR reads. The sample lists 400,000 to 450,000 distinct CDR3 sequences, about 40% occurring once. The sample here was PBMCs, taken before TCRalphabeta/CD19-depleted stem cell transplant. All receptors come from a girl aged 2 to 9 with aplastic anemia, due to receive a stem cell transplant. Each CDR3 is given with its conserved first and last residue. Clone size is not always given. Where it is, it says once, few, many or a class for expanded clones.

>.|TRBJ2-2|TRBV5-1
CASRGRQGGNTGELFF
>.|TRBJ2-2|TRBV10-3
CAPRANSNTGELFF
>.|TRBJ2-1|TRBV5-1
CASELAGGPKEQFF
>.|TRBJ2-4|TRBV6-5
CASSYLSPFGKNIQYF
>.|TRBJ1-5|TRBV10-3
CAISESGRNQPQHF
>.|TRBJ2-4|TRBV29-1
CSVRIQGNIQYF
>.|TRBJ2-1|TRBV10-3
CAIRGLASPPYNEQFF
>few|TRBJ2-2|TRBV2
CASRRTTNTGELFF
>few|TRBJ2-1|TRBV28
CASSLFTDSYNEQFF
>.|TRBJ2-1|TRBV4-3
CASSQLLTGGRHEQFF
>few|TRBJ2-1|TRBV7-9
CASSLALGPTTGNEQFF
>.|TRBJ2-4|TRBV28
CASSQTARGIAKNIQYF
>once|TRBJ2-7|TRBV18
CASSPKQDINEQYF
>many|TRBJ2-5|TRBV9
CASSVGSSRGSSETQYF
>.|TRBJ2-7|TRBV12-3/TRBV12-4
CASRGRRPPYEQYF
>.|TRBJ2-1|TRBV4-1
CASSQVDWGDEQFF
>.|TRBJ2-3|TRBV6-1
CASSRDKGGTDTQYF
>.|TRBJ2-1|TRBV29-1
CSVATSGGANEQFF
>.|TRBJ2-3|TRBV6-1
CASSVGSGVTDTQYF
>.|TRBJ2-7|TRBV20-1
CSASPLGSGDSYEQYF
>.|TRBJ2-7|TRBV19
CASSTLAGAVEQYF
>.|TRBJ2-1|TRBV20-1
CSARVAGTSGTSYNEQFF
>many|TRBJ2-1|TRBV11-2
CASSLYGSYQGSYNEQFF
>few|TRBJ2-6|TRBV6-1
CASSPPGTGANVLTF
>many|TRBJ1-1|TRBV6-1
CASSARGKIVGAFF
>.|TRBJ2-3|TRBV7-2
CASSLEVHTDTQYF
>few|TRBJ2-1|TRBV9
CASSPRRGGYNEQFF
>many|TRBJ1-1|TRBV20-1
CRTGRGNTEAFF
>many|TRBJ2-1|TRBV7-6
CASSLSLPQTSGINNEQFF
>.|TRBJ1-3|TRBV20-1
CSARTGGAGNTIYF
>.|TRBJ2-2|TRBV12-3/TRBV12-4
CASSRGQVTGELFF
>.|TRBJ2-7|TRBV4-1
CASSQERNRLYEQYF
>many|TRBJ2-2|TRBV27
CASRPLANTGELFF
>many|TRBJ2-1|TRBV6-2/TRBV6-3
CASGPGESDGNEQFF
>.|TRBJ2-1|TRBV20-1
CSGFSGSVYNEQFF
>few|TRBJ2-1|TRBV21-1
CASSKDRTGAYNEQFF
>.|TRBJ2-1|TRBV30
CAWLGPSKSLGEQFF
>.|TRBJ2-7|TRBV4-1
CASSPEPGQGGYEQYF
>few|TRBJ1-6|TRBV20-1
CSARDFQGSPLHF
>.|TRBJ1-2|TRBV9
CASRGQGLYGYTF
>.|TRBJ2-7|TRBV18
CASSVSGTRGYEQYF
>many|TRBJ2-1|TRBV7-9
CASSFGLAVYNEQFF
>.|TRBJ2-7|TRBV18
CASSPETGNDEQYF
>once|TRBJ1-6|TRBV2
CASSPGQSNILHF
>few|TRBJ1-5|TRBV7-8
CASSLGHGNQPQHF
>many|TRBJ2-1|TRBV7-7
CASSLAGVGADEQFF
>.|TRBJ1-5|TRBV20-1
CSASDRATGNQPQHF
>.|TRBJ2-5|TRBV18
CASSPGRALETQYF
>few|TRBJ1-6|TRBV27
CASSTTGGGAYSPLHF
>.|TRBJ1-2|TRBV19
CASSIRTASYGYTF
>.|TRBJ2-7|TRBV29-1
CSAGLAEITEQYF
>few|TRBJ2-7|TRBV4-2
CASSATTAEQYF
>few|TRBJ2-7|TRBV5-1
CASSLEEAYEQYF
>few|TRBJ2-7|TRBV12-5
CASGPAYEQYF